The 20 T cell receptor beta chains presented below share a single source sample, sequenced in a study of blood T cell repertoires in COVID-19. TCRdb keeps only in-frame clones here, not all; method: immunoSEQ multiplex PCR. The repertoire holds roughly 250,000 clones, with roughly 80% as singletons. The sample taken for sequencing was peripheral blood. Every receptor here comes from a woman over 75 with acute or convalescent COVID-19.

The rearrangement uses TRBV5-1 and TRBJ2-2, with 7 bases identical to TRBD1. In germline, CDR1 is SGHRS, CDR2 YFSETQ. The CDR3 runs to 15 residues. The trim removed 0 bases at V and 2 bases at J, leaving 1 base unmatched. Here the CDR3 DNA reads TGCGCCAGCAGCTTGGGGGACAGAAACACCGGGGAGCTGTTTTTT. It encodes CASSLGDRNTGELFF.

The chain carries TRBV27 and TRBJ2-3; D remains ambiguous. Germline CDR1 MNHEY, CDR2 SMNVEV (reference sequence). There are 12 residues in the CDR3. V lost 5 bases and J lost 0, with 3 bases in between. Written as DNA, the CDR3 is TGTGCCAGCAGTCCGAGCACAGATACGCAGTATTTT. Its protein product is CASSPSTDTQYF.

The chain couples TRBV19 to TRBJ2-1; maybe TRBD2 (6 bases). Per germline, CDR1 LNHDA and CDR2 SQIVND (reference sequence). CDR3 length: 15 residues. Deletions cut 5 bases from V and 4 bases from J, with 15 bases between. Here the CDR3 reads CASSDGVAAYNEQFF. The DNA of the CDR3 is TGTGCCAGTAGTGATGGGGTAGCGGCTTACAATGAGCAGTTCTTC.

V gene TRBV5-1 combines with J gene TRBJ2-2; no firm D call. The length of the CDR3 is 16 residues. Germline loops: CDR1 SGHRS, CDR2 YFSETQ. V lost 3 bases to trimming and J lost 4 bases, with 16 bases between them. CDR3 sequence reads: CASSSNSLGSTGELFF. The CDR3 DNA follows: TGCGCCAGCAGCTCGAACAGCCTCGGTAGCACCGGGGAGCTGTTTTTT.

J is TRBJ1-5 and V is TRBV6-5; D possibly corresponds to TRBD1 (6 bases). Trimming took off 4 bases at V and 0 bases at J, with 10 bases between the two ends. The CDR3 is made up of 15 amino acids. In germline, CDR1 is MNHEY, CDR2 SVGAGI. In DNA form, the CDR3 reads TGTGCCAGCAGTTCCGACAGGAATAGCAATCAGCCCCAGCATTTT. Its translation: CASSSDRNSNQPQHF.

V gene TRBV15 combines with J gene TRBJ2-5, with TRBD2 matching over 7 bases. The germline V gene encodes CDR1 LNHNV and CDR2 YYDKDF (reference sequence). J lost 5 bases, V lost 5 bases, and 5 bases had no gene match. The CDR3 extends over 13 amino acids. The CDR3 nucleotides read TGTGCCACCAGCGGGGGAGGGGAGGAGACCCAGTACTTC. This gives the protein CATSGGGEETQYF.

The chain employs TRBV2 and TRBJ1-6, with 10 bases lining up with TRBD1. Germline V gives CDR1 SNHLY, CDR2 FYNNEI. V was pared by 1 base and J by 7 bases, with 7 bases of the junction left unmatched. There are 17 residues in the CDR3. The CDR3 here is CASSEGLGTGANSPLHF. CDR3 bases: TGTGCCAGCAGTGAAGGCCTCGGGACAGGGGCGAATTCACCCCTCCACTTT.

CDR3 loop: CASSLPTYDGYTF. Here the CDR3 DNA reads TGCGCCAGCAGCTTGCCGACATATGATGGCTACACCTTC. V is TRBV5-1 and J is TRBJ1-2; unclear D gene. V was shortened by 1 base and J by 6 bases, with 10 bases between the two germline ends. Per the germline V gene, CDR1 is SGHRS and CDR2 is YFSETQ. This CDR3 region has 13 residues.

The chain employs TRBV18 and TRBJ1-1, with a possible D match to TRBD1 (5 bases). The germline V and J ends were trimmed by 5 bases and 10 bases, with 14 bases remaining between them. Germline V gene sequence: CDR1 KGHSH, CDR2 LQKENI. The CDR3 extends over 12 amino acids. DNA for the CDR3: TGTGCCAGCTCAGCTCACAGAACAGGAGCTTTCTTT. Translation: CASSAHRTGAFF.

The chain is built from TRBV28 and TRBJ2-1, with D perhaps TRBD1 (6 bases). Germline CDR1 reads MDHEN; CDR2 reads SYDVKM. The CDR3 is 18 amino acids. Trimming took off 3 bases at V and 8 bases at J, with 26 bases between the two ends. CDR3 DNA sequence: TGTGCCAGCAGTTTTGTAGGGGGTCGAGGATCCAGTTTTGATGAGCAGTTCTTC. The encoded protein is CASSFVGGRGSSFDEQFF.

This clone has a handful of counts. The J gene is TRBJ2-3, the V gene TRBV12-5, with D tentatively TRBD2 (5 bases). Germline loops: CDR1 LGHNT, CDR2 FRNRAP. The CDR3 totals 18 residues. The V end was cut by 0 bases, the J end by 1 base, with 17 bases between. This CDR3 reads CASGLVLDGVIGTDTQYF. CDR3 coding DNA: TGTGCTAGTGGTTTGGTACTAGACGGAGTAATAGGCACAGATACGCAGTATTTT.

V is TRBV4-1 and J is TRBJ2-2; 7 positions match TRBD2. V was clipped by 4 bases and J by 4 bases; unmatched bases: 6. The CDR3 length is 15 residues. CDR1 MGHRA and CDR2 YSYEKL come from the germline V gene. Here the CDR3 DNA reads TGCGCCAGCAGCCTGGGCGGGGAGGGCACCGGGGAGCTGTTTTTT. Protein: CASSLGGEGTGELFF.

The chain joins TRBV6-5 to TRBJ1-5; 11 bases agree with TRBD1. Trimming at V came to 8 bases and at J to 6 bases, leaving 6 bases not matched to a gene. Per germline, CDR1 MNHEY and CDR2 SVGAGI. CDR3 length: 14 amino acids. The DNA for the CDR3 is TGTGCCAGCGTTGGACAGGGGGCGGGTCAGCCCCAGCATTTT. This gives the protein CASVGQGAGQPQHF.

The V gene is TRBV19, the J gene TRBJ2-3; maybe TRBD2 (6 bases). V shed 4 bases and J shed 0 bases, with 11 bases lying between them. Germline CDR1 reads LNHDA; CDR2 reads SQIVND (reference sequence). This CDR3 contains 15 residues. CDR3 in amino acids: CASSKRTTSTDTQYF. CDR3 nucleotides: TGTGCCAGTAGTAAACGGACTACTAGCACAGATACGCAGTATTTT.

The V gene is TRBV2, the J gene TRBJ1-5; D is possibly TRBD1 (6 bases). Germline CDR1 reads SNHLY; CDR2 reads FYNNEI. Trimming removed 6 bases at V and 3 bases at J, with 9 bases between. CDR3 length: 13 amino acids. CDR3 nucleotide sequence: TGTGCCAGCAGGGGGACAATCAATCAGCCCCAGCATTTT. Protein: CASRGTINQPQHF. Full variable domain (rest looked up from reference TRBV2 and TRBJ1-5): EPEVTQTPSHQVTQMGQEVILRCVPISNHLYFYWYRQILGQKVEFLVSFYNNEISEKSEIFDDQFSVERPDGSNFTLKIRSTKLEDSAMYFCASRGTINQPQHFGDGTRLSIL.

The chain employs TRBV3-1 (or the pseudogene TRBV3-2) and TRBJ2-3; tentative D call: TRBD2 (6 bases). V shed 4 bases and J shed 1 base, with 12 bases lying between them. CDR3 size: 15 residues. CDR1 is LGHDT, CDR2 YNNKEL, per germline (reference sequence). The CDR3 DNA reads as TGTGCCAGCAGCCCCCAGACTAGTGGCACAGATACGCAGTATTTT. This encodes CASSPQTSGTDTQYF.

The chain is built from TRBV5-4 and TRBJ1-2; the D is unclear. Germline CDR1 reads SGHNT; CDR2 reads YYREEE (reference sequence). CDR3 length: 12 amino acids. The V end was cut by 3 bases, the J end by 2 bases, with 5 bases between. The CDR3 is CASSSTNYGYTF. CDR3 DNA sequence: TGTGCCAGCAGCTCCACAAACTATGGCTACACCTTC.

This clone was picked up one time. The chain employs TRBV19 and TRBJ1-4; no clear D gene. The CDR3 has 14 residues. Germline CDR1 reads LNHDA; CDR2 reads SQIVND (reference sequence). The ends were cut back, 6 bases at V and 0 bases at J, with 8 bases in the middle. The DNA for the CDR3 is TGTGCCAGTAGCAGCCGGGCAACTAATGAAAAACTGTTTTTT. The encoded protein is CASSSRATNEKLFF.

This clone was seen a few times. This chain connects TRBV28 to TRBJ2-7; perhaps TRBD2 as D (5 bases). CDR1 and CDR2 (germline): MDHEN, SYDVKM. The CDR3 is made up of 10 amino acids. As DNA, the CDR3 is TGTGCCAGCAGCGCCCTCTCCCCGGGGGTC. It encodes CASSALSPGV.

V is TRBV21-1 and J is TRBJ1-1. TRBV21-1 is described as a pseudogene. The CDR3 is 14 residues long. The CDR3 coding sequence is TGTGCCAGCAGCAAAAGGAGGGCGAACACTGAAGCTTTCTTT. Amino acid sequence: CASSKRRANTEAFF.